The rows below give T cell receptor beta chains drawn from one sample of a study of cytomegalovirus exposure and HLA in healthy donors. This table comes from immunoSEQ multiplex PCR, and its TCRdb copy is limited to in-frame clones, with some not included. The sample records around 45,000 clones, around 53% being singletons. Sequencing was performed on PBMCs. The receptors were gathered from a man aged 55 to 69 in good health and CMV-seronegative. The CDR3 runs from the conserved cysteine through the conserved F or W. The D gene is left open where the match is weak. Clone size is given for some rows only: seen once, a few or many times, or a class if the clone is expanded.

few | TRBJ1-2 | TRBD1 | TRBV29-1 | CSATGGANYGYTF | TGCAGCGCTACAGGGGGAGCTAACTATGGCTACACCTTC
- | TRBJ1-2 | TRBD1 | TRBV30 | CAWSVGQATGGYTF | TGTGCCTGGAGTGTGGGACAGGCTACGGGAGGCTACACCTTC
- | TRBJ1-1 | TRBD1 | TRBV7-8 | CASSPTGTVLNTEAFF | TGTGCCAGCAGCCCGACGGGGACAGTATTGAACACTGAAGCTTTCTTT
- | TRBJ2-7 | TRBD2 | TRBV6-4 | CASSLTSEGSYEQYF | TGTGCCAGCAGTCTGACTAGCGAGGGCTCCTACGAGCAGTACTTC
- | TRBJ2-3 | TRBD1 | TRBV30 | CACDRDRGPDTQYF | TGTGCCTGTGACAGGGATCGAGGACCAGATACGCAGTATTTT
- | TRBJ1-5 | - | TRBV7-2 | CASSPAAGSYQPQHF | TGTGCCAGCAGCCCAGCGGCGGGCAGTTATCAGCCCCAGCATTTT
few | TRBJ1-1 | TRBD1 | TRBV5-6 | CASSLQGARAFF | TGTGCCAGCAGTCTACAGGGGGCGCGAGCTTTCTTT
- | TRBJ2-7 | TRBD2 | TRBV7-6 | CASSLAAGEGNEQYF | TGTGCCAGCAGCTTAGCGGCGGGAGAAGGGAACGAGCAGTACTTC
few | TRBJ1-1 | - | TRBV19 | CASSTGRSIPEAFF | TGTGCCAGTAGTACGGGTCGGAGCATCCCTGAAGCTTTCTTT
- | TRBJ2-1 | TRBD2 | TRBV14 | CASSQDMGLAIYNEQFF | TGTGCCAGCAGCCAAGATATGGGACTAGCGATTTACAATGAGCAGTTCTTC
- | TRBJ2-7 | TRBD1 | TRBV2 | CASSIQTGAVHEQYF | TGTGCCAGCAGTATCCAGACAGGGGCCGTCCACGAGCAGTACTTC
- | TRBJ1-4 | TRBD1 | TRBV7-2 | CASSLWGQVPEKLFF | TGTGCCAGCAGCTTATGGGGACAGGTCCCTGAAAAACTGTTTTTT
- | TRBJ2-1 | - | TRBV6-1 | CAGQQTGIYNEQFF | TGTGCCGGGCAGCAGACCGGGATCTACAATGAGCAGTTCTTC
- | TRBJ2-7 | TRBD2 | TRBV2 | CASSEIGGTSGILYF | TGTGCCAGCAGTGAAATCGGGGGGACTAGCGGGATTTTATACTTC
- | TRBJ2-1 | - | TRBV14 | CASSRIGGDNEQFF | TGTGCCAGCAGTAGGATCGGCGGTGACAATGAGCAGTTCTTC
- | TRBJ2-3 | TRBD1 | TRBV19 | CASSTGTEDTQYF | TGTGCCAGTAGTACCGGGACAGAAGATACGCAGTATTTT
once | TRBJ2-1 | - | TRBV7-2 | CASSPQGNSDEQFF | TGTGCCAGCAGCCCTCAGGGGAACTCGGATGAGCAGTTCTTC
- | TRBJ1-2 | TRBD1 | TRBV5-1 | CASSTGQGSYGYTF | TGCGCCAGCAGCACAGGACAGGGGAGTTATGGCTACACCTTC
few | TRBJ1-1 | - | TRBV4-3 | CASSLQGTTEAFF | TGCGCCAGCAGCCTCCAGGGAACCACTGAAGCTTTCTTT
- | TRBJ2-7 | - | TRBV4-1 | CASSQIGRGKYEQYF | TGCGCCAGCAGCCAGATTGGCAGGGGAAAATACGAGCAGTACTTC
- | TRBJ2-7 | TRBD1 | TRBV9 | CASSFRDRGYEQYF | TGTGCCAGCAGCTTCCGGGACAGGGGCTACGAGCAGTACTTC
- | TRBJ2-5 | - | TRBV7-2 | CASSPTMAQETQYF | TGTGCCAGCAGCCCCACTATGGCCCAAGAGACCCAGTACTTC
- | TRBJ1-5 | TRBD1 | TRBV5-1 | CASSWGTGDQPQHF | TGCGCCAGCAGCTGGGGGACAGGTGATCAGCCCCAGCATTTT
- | TRBJ2-3 | TRBD2 | TRBV27 | CASSLSGITAVGPDTQYF | TGTGCCAGCAGCCTCAGCGGGATCACAGCTGTGGGACCAGATACGCAGTATTTT
- | TRBJ1-1 | - | TRBV2 | CASTPSSETTAFF | TGTGCCAGCACGCCATCGTCCGAGACAACAGCTTTCTTT
- | TRBJ1-3 | - | TRBV7-9 | CASAPGQGISGNTIYF | TGTGCCAGCGCTCCGGGACAAGGCATCTCTGGAAACACCATATATTTT
- | TRBJ2-7 | - | TRBV29-1 | CSVEDQSLEVPYEQYF | TGCAGCGTTGAAGATCAATCCCTCGAGGTCCCGTACGAGCAGTACTTC
- | TRBJ2-5 | TRBD2 | TRBV4-1 | CASSQGYSAGGFGETQYF | TGCGCCAGCAGCCAAGGCTATTCTGCGGGAGGATTCGGGGAGACCCAGTACTTC
- | TRBJ1-2 | TRBD1 | TRBV10-3 | CAISGDRPPIGYTF | TGTGCCATCAGTGGGGACAGGCCCCCAATTGGCTACACCTTC